Each of the 8 T cell receptor beta chains below was sequenced from the same sample in a study of beta chain features in type 1 diabetes. Every isolated RNA sample was fully reverse transcribed, so sequencing captured expressed TCRB transcripts. TCRdb keeps only in-frame clones here, not all; method: immunoSEQ multiplex PCR. The sample includes some 160,000 clones, roughly 9% of them seen just once. Findings and caveats of the study: Moderate but significant shortening of TCRB CDR3s was recorded in all four CD4+ subsets from Type 1 diabetes patients.

What these receptors recognize is not known. Sequenced: central memory CD4+ T cells from blood. These receptors were collected from a woman aged 30 to 39 with type 1 diabetes.

The gene calls are TRBV15 and TRBJ2-7, with D possibly being TRBD2 (6 bases). Germline CDR1 LNHNV, CDR2 YYDKDF (reference sequence). V was trimmed by 5 bases and J by 0 bases, leaving 17 bases between them. The CDR3 length is 16 residues. DNA for the CDR3: TGTGCCACCAGCGGAGCCCGGGGGTACAACTCCTACGAGCAGTACTTC. This codes for CATSGARGYNSYEQYF.

This sequence joins TRBV4-1 and TRBJ1-2; unclear D gene. The CDR3 spans 15 residues. Germline lookup yields CDR1 MGHRA and CDR2 YSYEKL. Trimming cost V 4 bases and J 2 bases, with 14 bases left between them. This CDR3 is CASSPRSGSNYGYTF. Written as DNA, the CDR3 is TGCGCCAGCAGCCCCAGGTCCGGCTCCAACTATGGCTACACCTTC.

This clone has just a few counts. The chain uses TRBV28 and TRBJ1-2, with a weak D call TRBD1 (5 bases). Germline V lookup: CDR1 MDHEN, CDR2 SYDVKM. V lost 5 bases, J lost 1 base, and 11 bases lay in between. This CDR3 comprises 14 residues. CDR3 protein: CASSEGGGNYGYTF. CDR3 bases: TGTGCCAGCAGTGAGGGCGGGGGTAACTATGGCTACACCTTC.

J is TRBJ1-2 and V is TRBV30; tentatively, D is TRBD1 (5 bases). Trimming removed 0 bases at V and 4 bases at J, with 12 bases between. Per germline, CDR1 GTSNPN and CDR2 SVGIG (reference sequence). This CDR3 spans 14 amino acids. CDR3 in DNA: TGTGCCTGGAGTGTACTGGGGCAGGCCTATGGCTACACCTTC. This translates into CAWSVLGQAYGYTF.

The genes are TRBV4-2 and TRBJ1-3; D gene unclear. Germline loops: CDR1 LGHNA, CDR2 YNFKEQ. V was clipped by 1 base and J by 4 bases, with 8 bases between them. The CDR3 has 14 amino acids. The DNA of the CDR3 is TGTGCCAGCAGCCAAGGCAGTGAAGGAAACACCATATATTTT. Translating gives CASSQGSEGNTIYF.

This clone was observed a handful of times. Here the CDR3 reads CSGQTSGTDTQYF. The CDR3 bases are TGCAGCGGGCAGACTAGCGGCACAGATACGCAGTATTTT. The chain links TRBV29-1 to TRBJ2-3; TRBD2 matches at 8 bases. In germline, CDR1 is SQVTM, CDR2 ANQGSEA. This CDR3 region has 13 residues. The V and J ends lost 7 bases and 1 base, in that order; junction bases with no gene match: 4.

V is TRBV23-1 and J is TRBJ2-1, with 9 bases matching TRBD1. TRBV23-1 is reported as an ORF; its role is uncertain. This CDR3 has 15 amino acids. Trimming took 6 bases from V and 0 from J; bases not matched to a gene: 3. The CDR3 DNA reads TGCGCCAGCAGAGGGACAGGGAGCTCCTACAATGAGCAGTTCTTC. Its protein product is CASRGTGSSYNEQFF.

This clone was detected a few times. The chain links TRBV28 to TRBJ2-7, with TRBD1 matching over 8 bases. With V trimmed by 5 bases and J by 6 bases, 6 bases remained unmatched. The germline V gene encodes CDR1 MDHEN and CDR2 SYDVKM. This CDR3 has 13 amino acids. The CDR3: CASSDTTGGEQYF. The CDR3, as DNA: TGTGCCAGCAGTGACACTACAGGGGGCGAGCAGTACTTC.